The T cell receptor (beta chain) described here comes from a study of regulatory T cells in long-lasting Graves disease (dated by TCRdb to the early 2020s). The study in broad terms: Patients with newly diagnosed Graves' disease had been on antithyroid drugs for under 3 months. TCR sequencing covered some 13 persistent and roughly 20 newly diagnosed Graves' disease patients, some 33 samples in total. This study used TCR sequencing and RNA sequencing of peripheral blood to compare persistent Graves' disease patients against newly diagnosed Graves' disease patients. The study was conducted in China and was registered as a clinical trial. The paper's findings and limits, for the study overall: Sequencing and analysis were restricted to the TCR beta chain. Patients with persistent disease shared more public clonotypes (fewer than 3,000) than newly diagnosed patients did (approximately 1,000). The small sample size was acknowledged by the authors as a limitation that may reduce accuracy. TRBV28, TRBJ1-2 and TRBJ2-5 were preferentially used in persistent disease, while TRBV20-1 and TRBJ2-1 were favored in newly diagnosed disease. Persistent Graves' disease patients showed lower TCR Shannon entropy and fewer highly expanded clones than newly diagnosed patients, suggesting clonal expansion. The study examined only peripheral blood because the primary lesion, thyroid tissue, could not be accessed.

Notes on this clonotype: The antigen it recognizes is unknown. Per-base quality was not reported, and no clone a single base away is much larger than it.

The library came from multiplex PCR. Sequenced using an Illumina HiSeq 4000. iRepertoire HTBI primers and Arm-PCR amplification of CDR3 regions were used to construct TCR beta libraries. PCR products were gel purified before sequencing. As for how the authors treated the data: A total of 62 TRBV and some 13 TRBJ segments were identified across samples and were used for gene usage analysis of CDR3 amino acid clonotypes. Filtered high-quality paired reads were merged into contigs using COPE and FqMerger. BLAST was used to align contigs to IMGT TRBV, TRBD and TRBJ reference genes, and CDR3 was defined according to IMGT. Any clonotype with a frequency above 0.1% was counted as a highly expanded clone. Shannon entropy was used to measure repertoire diversity, and the Gini coefficient was used to measure V-J evenness. Clonotypes shared by more than one individual were considered public. The public reads were reprocessed in TCRdb via fastp at Q25 and MiXCR, keeping in-frame beta chains. Every entry covers one CDR3 protein and lists the most common genes and DNA from its rows. TCRdb's processing, not the authors' own work, is the source of the V and J calls. In this sample the table shows roughly 420,000 distinct CDR3 sequences, 16% of which occur a single time. About 11% of the sample lies in the top ten.

The time point label for this specimen denotes: newly diagnosed GD, antithyroid drugs for less than 3 months. RNA was extracted from PBMCs in TRIzol for both TCR sequencing and RNA sequencing. The diagnosis of Graves' disease followed American Thyroid Association guidelines. Recruitment of patients was carried out at an endocrinology department in Xi'an, China. Each patient gave 9 to 10 milliliters of peripheral blood, collected in an EDTA anticoagulant tube. Ficoll Paque Plus density gradient separation was used to isolate PBMCs, and no additional T cell sorting was done. RNA quality was checked with an Agilent 2100 Bioanalyzer and agarose gel, and concentration with a NanoDrop 2000. V and J lose 3 bases and 3 bases, and a span of 9 bases separates them. Its CDR3 holds 14 amino acids, cysteine through phenylalanine. Only CDR3 DNA remains: 42 bases, in frame from the first base. In the germline V gene, CDR1 corresponds to MNHEY and CDR2 to SVGAGI.

These same data were also listed under a study on T cells in Graves' hyperthyroidism and ophthalmopathy. The second study's authors report: Stable Graves' hyperthyroidism was defined as the absence of progression to ophthalmopathy over 18 months of follow-up. Hyperthyroidism patients were aged 18 to 65 years and newly diagnosed, with disease duration of less than 2 months. The study excluded patients with uncontrolled infections, other autoimmune diseases, pregnancy or lactation. Diagnoses were based on clinical symptoms, serum thyroxine and TRAb, thyroid ultrasound and orbital computed tomography. A first-round RT-PCR of the TCR CDR3 used the HTBI primer set with the Qiagen OneStep RT-PCR kit. Blood samples also contained most of the expanded thyroid clonotypes (frequency above 0.001), which suggests that blood repertoires may reflect thyroid immune responses. In cross-validation, a model built on a 13 V-J signature told ophthalmopathy apart from stable hyperthyroidism with approximately 90% sensitivity and approximately 84% specificity, and in testing the same model reached 80%/75%. In validation, progression to ophthalmopathy was predicted by the model with nearly 71% sensitivity and approximately 78% specificity, a median of roughly six months before onset. A discovery cohort of roughly 100 patients, 43 with Graves' ophthalmopathy and over 55 with stable Graves' hyperthyroidism, was used to find distinguishing TCR V-J signatures. Prospective prediction of ophthalmopathy was tested in an independent validation cohort of some 20 hyperthyroidism patients and some 17 patients who later progressed to ophthalmopathy. The roughly 94 discovery patients were randomly split 7:3 into training and test sets. In addition, the study compared T-cell repertoires in thyroid tissue and in blood from roughly 6 Graves' hyperthyroidism patients. After blood sampling, hyperthyroidism patients were treated with methimazole at a starting dose of 30 mg daily, and ophthalmopathy patients were treated with high-dose intravenous methylprednisolone. A second multiplex PCR round built the libraries, followed by size selection and purification. Libraries were sequenced paired-end with 100 bp reads on an Illumina HiSeq2000. SOAPnuke was used to process the raw data, throwing out any read that contained adapters or uncalled bases, had a mean Phred below 15, or lacked an exact constant-primer or identifier match. COPE v1.2.5 was used to merge the high-quality paired reads, and each unique nucleotide sequence was defined as a clonotype. MiTCR v1.1 was used to align the clonotypes against IMGT TRBV, TRBD and TRBJ reference segments. Only V-J combinations with frequency above 0.0001, covering about 99% of repertoires, were analysed. The TCS score was defined as the ratio of F50 (clonal expansion) to E x V (chaos), calculated using BLOSUM62-based TCRdist between CDR3 peptides within each V-J. Welch's t-statistics and random forest reduced several hundred V-J features to roughly 13, which were used in a naive Bayes classifier (R e1071). No statistical method was used to fix the sample size in advance, and group allocation was not hidden from the investigators. The paper describes TCR Vbeta CDR3 sequencing of more than 120 peripheral blood samples, made up of some 42 ophthalmopathy patients, 70 to 80 hyperthyroidism patients and roughly 17 progressor patients.

Recombination joined TRBV6-5 with TRBJ1-5; the D gene is unclear. This TCR was recovered from a woman in her thirties with Graves disease. Donor details come from another sample of the same person, matched by shared clones. Sequenced here: peripheral blood mononuclear cells (PBMCs), sampled at new diagnosis, from a patient treated with antithyroid drugs. The CDR3 protein: CASSYIGPNQPQHF. The DNA sequence reads TGTGCCAGCAGTTATATCGGCCCCAATCAGCCCCAGCATTTT.